This T cell receptor (beta chain) was retrieved from a study of early T cells in non-severe SARS-CoV-2 infection (dated by TCRdb to about 2021). As for the study more broadly: Because TCR sequencing relied on bulk RNA taken from unsorted whole blood, pairing of alpha and beta chains was not possible. The investigation overall reported the following: Matching against VDJdb was skewed toward anti-spike CD8 responses, likely underestimated virus-specific expansions, and missed private and CD4 specificities.

This was a case-control study nested in a cohort of healthcare workers in London, UK, who had nasopharyngeal swab PCR tests and blood samples taken every week. Healthcare workers were recruited during the week of the UK lockdown, between 23 and 31 March 2020, and followed weekly for up to about 15 weeks. Library preparation employed 5' RACE. TCRdb names NextSeq 500 as the instrument used. In the TCR library protocol, unique molecular identifiers were attached to individual cDNA molecules to correct for PCR bias and sequencing error. TCR alpha and beta chains were both sequenced, and the abundances of alpha and beta sequences in each sample were closely correlated with each other. Under the source paper's analysis protocol: Decombinator V4 was used to annotate the V gene, J gene and CDR3 of the TCR sequences. Expanded TCRs were defined as changing significantly between any two time points under a Poisson model with p below 0.0001. Abundances of TCRs were expressed as counts per million after normalisation to the total number of TCRs sequenced in each sample. MAIT TCRs were defined by TRAV1-2 paired with TRAJ12, TRAJ20 or TRAJ33, and iNKT TCRs by TRAV10 paired with TRAJ18. A search of VDJdb, accessed on 1 November 2021, was run for TCRs annotated to CMV, EBV and SARS-CoV-2, with TCRs annotated for multiple antigens excluded. TCRdb reprocessed the public reads (quality trimming at Q25 with fastp, clone calling with MiXCR) and kept in-frame beta chains. Rows matching on CDR3 protein sequence are summarized as one entry with the most common DNA and genes. TCRdb assigned the V and J calls; the authors' analysis was not used. A total of nearly 80,000 distinct CDR3 sequences appear in this sample, roughly 13% of them only once. Clones ranked in the top ten supply approximately 1% of the sample.

This clonotype showed up many times. What antigen it recognizes has not been identified. Base qualities are not recorded, but no much larger clone differs from it by a single base. From the cysteine up to the phenylalanine, the CDR3 has a length of 15 residues. Kept here is only the CDR3 DNA, which spans 45 bases and is read in frame from base 1. Trimming takes 6 bases off V and 4 bases off J; junction bases not matched to a gene: 5. The rearranged segments are TRBV12-3 or TRBV12-4 and TRBJ2-3; TRBD2 agrees with 12 junctional bases. Sequencing was performed on whole blood. This receptor was identified in an adult who was a healthcare worker with PCR-confirmed SARS-CoV-2 infection or an uninfected control (not recorded which). The CDR3 reads as follows: CASSPASGRADTQYF. The sequenced DNA is TGTGCCAGCAGCCCGGCTAGCGGGAGGGCAGATACGCAGTATTTT.